Below, one T cell receptor beta chain is given with its context. This entry comes from a study of glioma-infiltrating T cells after dendritic cell vaccination. TCRdb's copy holds only in-frame clones and misses some; the assay was immunoSEQ multiplex PCR. There are 90,000 or so clones in the sample; around 85% occur only once, and 2.5% to 3% lies in the top ten. The length of the CDR3 is 15 residues. The germline gives CDR1 MGHRA, CDR2 YSYEKL. After removal of 1 base from V and 8 bases from J, the junction contained 8 bases not matched to a gene. Specimen: blood, collected before dendritic cell vaccination. V gene TRBV4-1 combines with J gene TRBJ2-1; 7 nucleotides agree with TRBD2. The sequence was collected from a human donor with glioblastoma. Here the CDR3 DNA reads TGCGCCAGCAGCCAAGTCCCGGGGGGACCGGATGAGCAGTTCTTC. It specifies CASSQVPGGPDEQFF.